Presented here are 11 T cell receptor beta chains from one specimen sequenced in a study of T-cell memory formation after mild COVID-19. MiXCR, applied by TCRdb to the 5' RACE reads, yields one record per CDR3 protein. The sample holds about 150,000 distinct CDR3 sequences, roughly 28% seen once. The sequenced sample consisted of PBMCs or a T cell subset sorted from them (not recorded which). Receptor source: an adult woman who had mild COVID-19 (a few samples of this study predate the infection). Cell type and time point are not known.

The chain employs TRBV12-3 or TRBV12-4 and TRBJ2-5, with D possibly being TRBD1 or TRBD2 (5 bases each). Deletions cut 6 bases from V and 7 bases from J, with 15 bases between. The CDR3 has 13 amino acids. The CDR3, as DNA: TGTGCCAGCAGCGATCTAGCAACAGGGACCCAGTACTTC. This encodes CASSDLATGTQYF.

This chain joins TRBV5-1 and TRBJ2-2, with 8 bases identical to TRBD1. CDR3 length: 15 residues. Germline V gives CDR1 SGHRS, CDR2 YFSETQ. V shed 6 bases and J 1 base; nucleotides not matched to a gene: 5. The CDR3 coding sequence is TGCGCCAGCACCACGGACAGGGTGAACACCGGGGAGCTGTTTTTT. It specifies CASTTDRVNTGELFF.

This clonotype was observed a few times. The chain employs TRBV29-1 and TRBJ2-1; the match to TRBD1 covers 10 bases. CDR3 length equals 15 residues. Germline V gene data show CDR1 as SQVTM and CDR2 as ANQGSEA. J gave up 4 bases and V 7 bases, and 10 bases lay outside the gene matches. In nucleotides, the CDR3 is TGCAGCGCCGGACCGCCGGACAGGGGGTACAATGAGCAGTTCTTC. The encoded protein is CSAGPPDRGYNEQFF.

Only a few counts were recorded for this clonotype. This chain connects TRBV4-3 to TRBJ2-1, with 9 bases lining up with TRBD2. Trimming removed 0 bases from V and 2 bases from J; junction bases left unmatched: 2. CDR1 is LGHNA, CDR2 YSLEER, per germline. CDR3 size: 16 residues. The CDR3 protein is CASSQDGGRAYNEQFF. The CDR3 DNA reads TGCGCCAGCAGCCAAGACGGCGGGAGGGCCTACAATGAGCAGTTCTTC.

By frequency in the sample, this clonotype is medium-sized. Written as DNA, the CDR3 is TGTGCCATCAGTGAGTCTGCACTAGCGGGTTGGCCTGATACGCAGTATTTT. This gives the protein CAISESALAGWPDTQYF. The rearrangement links TRBV10-3 to TRBJ2-3; 9 bases line up with TRBD2. Germline CDR1 reads ENHRY; CDR2 reads SYGVKD. The CDR3 sequence is 17 residues long. Trimming took 0 bases from V and 6 from J; bases not matched to a gene: 10.

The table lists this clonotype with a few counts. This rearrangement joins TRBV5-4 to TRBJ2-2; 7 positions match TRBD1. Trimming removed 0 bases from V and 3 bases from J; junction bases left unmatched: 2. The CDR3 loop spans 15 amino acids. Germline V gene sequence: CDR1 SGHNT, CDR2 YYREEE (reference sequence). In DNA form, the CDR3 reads TGTGCCAGCAGCTTGGGGGGACAGTACACCGGGGAGCTGTTTTTT. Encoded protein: CASSLGGQYTGELFF.

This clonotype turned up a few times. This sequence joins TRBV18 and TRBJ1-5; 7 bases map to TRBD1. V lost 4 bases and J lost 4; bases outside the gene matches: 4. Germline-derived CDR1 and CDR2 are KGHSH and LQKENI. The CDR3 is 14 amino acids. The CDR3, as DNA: TGTGCCAGCTCACTTGGGACAGCAAATCAGCCCCAGCATTTT. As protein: CASSLGTANQPQHF.

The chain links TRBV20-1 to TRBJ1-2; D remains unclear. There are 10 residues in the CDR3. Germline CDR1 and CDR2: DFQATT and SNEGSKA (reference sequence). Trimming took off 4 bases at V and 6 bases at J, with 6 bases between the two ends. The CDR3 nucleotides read TGCAGTGCTATGAGGGATGGCTACACCTTC. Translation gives CSAMRDGYTF.

DNA for the CDR3: TGTGCCAGCAGTTCGCTAGCGATTAGGGGAGAGACCCAGTACTTC. It codes for CASSSLAIRGETQYF. V is TRBV6-2 or TRBV6-3 and J is TRBJ2-5; maybe TRBD2 (6 bases). Looked up from germline, CDR1 is MNHEY and CDR2 is SVGEGT. CDR3 length equals 15 residues. Trimming stripped 4 bases from V and 4 bases from J, with 16 bases between.

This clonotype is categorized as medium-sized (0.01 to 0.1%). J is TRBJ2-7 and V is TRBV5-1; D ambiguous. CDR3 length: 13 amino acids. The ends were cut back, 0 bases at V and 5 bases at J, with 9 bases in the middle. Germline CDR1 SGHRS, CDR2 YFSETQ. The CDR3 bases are TGCGCCAGCAGCTTGGCCCCCGGCGACGAGCAGTACTTC. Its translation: CASSLAPGDEQYF.

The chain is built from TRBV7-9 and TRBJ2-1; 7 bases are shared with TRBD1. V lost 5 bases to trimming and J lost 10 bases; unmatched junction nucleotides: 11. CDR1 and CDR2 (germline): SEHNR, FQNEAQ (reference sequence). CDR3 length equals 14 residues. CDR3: CASSHETGSREQFF. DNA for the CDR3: TGTGCCAGCAGCCACGAGACAGGGTCCCGAGAGCAGTTCTTC. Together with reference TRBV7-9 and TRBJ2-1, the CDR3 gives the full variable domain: DTGVSQNPRHKITKRGQNVTFRCDPISEHNRLYWYRQTLGQGPEFLTYFQNEAQLEKSRLLSDRFSAERPKGSFSTLEIQRTEQGDSAMYLCASSHETGSREQFFGPGTRLTVL.